This T cell receptor beta chain was identified in a study of blood T cell repertoires in COVID-19 (dated by TCRdb to about 2020). Study-level background: Samples covering the acute and convalescent phases of COVID-19 were provided by collaborators in the United States, Italy and Spain. The material from the prospective study consisted of cDNA or gDNA derived from T cells, B-cell-depleted T cells, or PBMCs. Subjects who had been exposed to COVID-19, were actively infected with it, or had recovered from it provided the deeply sampled blood TCRbeta repertoires that made up the dataset. The repertoires were released in a freely available public database intended as a resource for research on the immune response to SARS-CoV-2. Samples came from the ongoing ImmuneRACE study (first 160 participants) plus 1,254 subjects from 6 global collaborators. Nearly every sample came with metadata listing a de-identified subject ID, COVID-19 status, age in years and sex. Where available, HLA class I and class II types were obtained from metadata supplied by the sample provider rather than from assay-based typing.

The immunoSEQ Assay, a bias-controlled multiplex PCR, was used to amplify TCRbeta CDR3 regions from genomic DNA. Under the source paper's analysis protocol: Nucleated cell counts per sample were estimated from amplification of reference gene primers within the assay. To quantify the absolute abundance of each unique TCRbeta CDR3 rearrangement, sequence reads were collapsed and filtered. For each sample, productive Simpson clonality was calculated as the square root of Simpson's diversity index across productive rearrangements. What TCRdb holds here is the immuneACCESS table cut down to in-frame rearrangements. Part of the clones is not present; checked against another copy, under half of the missing clones reflect an unresolved V gene, and the others are unexplained. That table is the source of V, J and clone size, and D and trimming were worked out from the DNA. This sample holds 150,000 to 200,000 clones; 82% were observed only once. The ten largest account for approximately 18% of the sample.

Comments on this clone: It has no known antigen specificity. Base qualities were left out, and no much larger clone turns up one base away.

In the prospective study, participants were 18 to 89 years old, resided in around 25 geographic areas of the United States, and were enrolled through a virtual design. To assign participants to cohorts, the prospective study relied on clinical history that participants themselves reported in a screening survey and a study questionnaire. For ImmuneRACE Cohort 3, a participant was defined as recovered based on two consecutive negative NP/OP PCR tests, clearance by a healthcare professional, or resolution of symptoms. Mobile phlebotomists in the prospective study collected whole blood, serum and a nasopharyngeal or oropharyngeal swab from every participant. Prospective study participants could optionally give additional blood draws and questionnaires over an approximately two-month period. Before DNA extraction, blood samples from the prospective study were shipped at room temperature or frozen. Findings and caveats that apply to the study as a whole: Clinical and demographic metadata were provided uncurated, with the amount varying by source and participant.

From its cysteine to its phenylalanine, the CDR3 spans 14 amino acids. Here the CDR3 DNA is all that survives: 42 bases in frame from base 1. The trim is 0 bases for V and 6 bases for J, with a gap of 13 bases between the germline ends. CDR1 and CDR2 are drawn from the germline V gene: SGHRS, YFSETQ. This chain joins TRBV5-1 to TRBJ2-7; the D segment could be TRBD2, given 6 matching bases. The material sequenced was PBMCs or T cells enriched from blood (not recorded which). The TCR was taken from a man between 60 and 75 years old who had recovered from COVID-19. For the CDR3, the sequence is CASSLVGLLGEQYF. The DNA reads as follows: TGCGCCAGCAGCTTGGTCGGACTACTGGGCGAGCAGTACTTC. Reference TRBV5-1 and TRBJ2-7 proteins supply the regions before and after the CDR3; the full variable domain is: KAGVTQTPRYLIKTRGQQVTLSCSPISGHRSVSWYQQTPGQGLQFLFEYFSETQRNKGNFPGRFSGRQFSNSRSEMNVSTLELGDSALYLCASSLVGLLGEQYFGPGTRLTVT.